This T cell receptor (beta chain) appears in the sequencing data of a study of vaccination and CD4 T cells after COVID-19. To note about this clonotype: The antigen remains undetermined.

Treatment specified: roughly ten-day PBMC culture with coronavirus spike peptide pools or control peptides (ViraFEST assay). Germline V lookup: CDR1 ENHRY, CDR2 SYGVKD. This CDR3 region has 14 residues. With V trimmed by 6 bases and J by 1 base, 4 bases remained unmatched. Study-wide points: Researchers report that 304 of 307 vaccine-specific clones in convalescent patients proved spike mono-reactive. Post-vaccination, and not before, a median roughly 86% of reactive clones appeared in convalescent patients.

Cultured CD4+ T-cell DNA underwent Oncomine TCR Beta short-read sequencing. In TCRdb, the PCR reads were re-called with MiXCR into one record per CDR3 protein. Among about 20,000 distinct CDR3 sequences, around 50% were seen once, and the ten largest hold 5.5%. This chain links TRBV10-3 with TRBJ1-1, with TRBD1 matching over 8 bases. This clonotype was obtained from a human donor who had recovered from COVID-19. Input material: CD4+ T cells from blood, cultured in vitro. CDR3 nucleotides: TGTGCCATCAGCCAAGGGACAGGGAACACTGAAGCTTTCTTT. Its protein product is CAISQGTGNTEAFF.